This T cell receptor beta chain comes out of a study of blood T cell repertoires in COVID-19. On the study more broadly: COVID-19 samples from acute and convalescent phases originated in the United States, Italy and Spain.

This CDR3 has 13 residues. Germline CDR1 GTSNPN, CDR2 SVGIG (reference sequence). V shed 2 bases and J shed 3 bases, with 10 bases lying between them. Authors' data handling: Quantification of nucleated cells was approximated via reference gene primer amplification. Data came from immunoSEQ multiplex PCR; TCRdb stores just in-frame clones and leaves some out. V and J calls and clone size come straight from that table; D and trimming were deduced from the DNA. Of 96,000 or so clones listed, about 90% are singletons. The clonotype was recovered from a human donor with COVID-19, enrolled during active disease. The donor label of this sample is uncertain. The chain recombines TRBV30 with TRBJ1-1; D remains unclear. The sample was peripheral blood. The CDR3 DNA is TGTGCCTGGAGTCATTCATCGGACACTGAAGCTTTCTTT. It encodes CAWSHSSDTEAFF.